Sequencing of this T cell receptor beta chain was carried out in a study of blood T cell repertoires in COVID-19. Study in general: T cells, B-cell-depleted T cells, or PBMCs supplied cDNA or gDNA.

Profiled with immunoSEQ multiplex PCR; TCRdb holds only in-frame clones, not every one. Of around 80,000 clones detected, 80% to 90% appear once; the ten largest clones hold around 15%. Trimming cost V 9 bases and J 1 base, with 10 bases left between them. From germline, CDR1 is SGHNT and CDR2 YYREEE (reference sequence). This CDR3 is built from 12 residues. The chain employs TRBV5-4 and TRBJ1-1; D call uncertain. The sequenced material came from peripheral blood. The origin of this receptor is an elderly woman with acute or convalescent COVID-19. This CDR3 reads CATGEPNTEAFF. As DNA, the CDR3 is TGTGCCACCGGGGAGCCGAACACTGAAGCTTTCTTT.